One and the same sample provided the 32 T cell receptor beta chains below, sequenced in a study of CD8 T cells in Susac syndrome. An amount of RNA that ranged from about 0.45 to 1 ug was reverse transcribed with random hexamers. TCRdb ran MiXCR on the immunoSEQ multiplex PCR reads and lists one entry per CDR3 protein. The sample holds some 300,000 distinct CDR3 sequences, approximately 85% seen once. The specimen sequenced was CD8+ T cells from PBMCs. These receptors were collected from a human donor with multiple sclerosis.

The chain recombines TRBV30 with TRBJ2-5; D not resolved. CDR1 is GTSNPN and CDR2 is SVGIG in the germline V gene (reference sequence). V lost 3 bases to trimming and J lost 7 bases, with 12 bases between them. The CDR3 totals 12 residues. The CDR3 DNA is TGTGCCTGGAGCGGGTCCTGGGCGACCCAGTACTTC. Amino acids: CAWSGSWATQYF. Using reference TRBV30 and TRBJ2-5 for the parts outside the CDR3, the full variable domain is SQTIHQWPATLVQPVGSPLSLECTVEGTSNPNLYWYRQAAGRGLQLLFYSVGIGQISSEVPQNLSASRPQDRQFILSSKKLLLSDSGFYLCAWSGSWATQYFGPGTRLLVL.

This chain links TRBV5-4 with TRBJ1-1; D call uncertain. There are 15 residues in the CDR3. V was clipped by 0 bases and J by 5 bases, with 14 bases between them. Germline V gene sequence: CDR1 SGHNT, CDR2 YYREEE (reference sequence). The CDR3 nucleotides read TGTGCCAGCAGCTTGGATGTACTCTTTGGAACTGAAGCTTTCTTT. Translating it yields CASSLDVLFGTEAFF.

The rearrangement links TRBV7-6 to TRBJ1-5; weak D call: TRBD1 (6 bases). Germline V gene lookup returns CDR1 SGHVS and CDR2 FNYEAQ. The V end lost 2 bases, the J end lost 7 bases, and 15 bases lay between the germline ends. This CDR3 contains 15 residues. In DNA form, the CDR3 reads TGTGCCAGCAGCTTATCGCCAGGGGTGGAGCAGCCCCAGCATTTT. Protein: CASSLSPGVEQPQHF.

This clonotype turned up a few times. The J gene is TRBJ2-7, the V gene TRBV28; D call uncertain. Germline loops: CDR1 MDHEN, CDR2 SYDVKM. V gave up 1 base and J gave up 1 base, with 8 bases separating them. The CDR3 has 14 residues. The CDR3 nucleotides are TGTGCCAGCAGTTTATCTGTGGGGTCCTACGAGCAGTACTTC. It is translated as CASSLSVGSYEQYF.

The chain links TRBV19 to TRBJ1-4; D unclear. CDR1 and CDR2 from the germline V gene are LNHDA and SQIVND (reference sequence). This CDR3 is built from 15 residues. V was trimmed by 3 bases and J by 0 bases, leaving 8 bases between them. The CDR3 loop is CASSMKRSTNEKLFF. DNA for the CDR3: TGTGCCAGTAGTATGAAGCGATCAACTAATGAAAAACTGTTTTTT.

V gene TRBV30 combines with J gene TRBJ1-2; D uncertain. The germline V gene encodes CDR1 GTSNPN and CDR2 SVGIG (reference sequence). Trimming took off 5 bases at V and 8 bases at J, with 15 bases between the two ends. CDR3 length: 12 amino acids. The DNA of the CDR3 is TGTGCCTGGTCGGTATCGGGGTGGGGCTACACCTTC. Amino acid sequence: CAWSVSGWGYTF.

The chain uses TRBV27 and TRBJ2-5, with 14 positions matching TRBD2. Germline assignment: CDR1 MNHEY and CDR2 SMNVEV (reference sequence). The CDR3 totals 19 residues. V shed 0 bases and J 5 bases; nucleotides not matched to a gene: 11. The CDR3 loop reads CASSLSTGLAGAGRETQYF. The CDR3 DNA follows: TGTGCCAGCAGTTTATCGACGGGACTAGCGGGAGCTGGGAGGGAGACCCAGTACTTC.

The chain uses TRBV18 and TRBJ2-7; 12 bases line up with TRBD1. Losses at the gene ends were 6 bases for V and 6 bases for J; bases not matched to a gene: 9. Germline V gives CDR1 KGHSH, CDR2 LQKENI. This CDR3 region has 15 residues. The CDR3 region has the DNA TGTGCCAGCTCCCCGGGACAGGGGGCAACGGGCGAGCAGTACTTC. Protein sequence: CASSPGQGATGEQYF. The full variable domain, completed using reference TRBV18 and TRBJ2-7, is NAGVMQNPRHLVRRRGQEARLRCSPMKGHSHVYWYRQLPEEGLKFMVYLQKENIIDESGMPKERFSAEFPKEGPSILRIQQVVRGDSAAYFCASSPGQGATGEQYFGPGTRLTVT.

The chain has TRBV29-1 and TRBJ1-2; no reliable D call. Germline V gene lookup returns CDR1 SQVTM and CDR2 ANQGSEA. Trimming took 6 bases from V and 3 from J, leaving 14 bases between them. The CDR3 is made up of 13 amino acids. The CDR3 DNA follows: TGCAGCGTGAGAACAGACGGAGACTATGGCTACACCTTC. Translated, it gives CSVRTDGDYGYTF.

The V gene is TRBV12-3 or TRBV12-4, the J gene TRBJ2-3; D possibly matches TRBD1 or TRBD2 (5 bases each). The CDR3 contains 17 residues. V was cut by 0 bases and J by 4 bases, with 17 bases left in between. The CDR3 bases are TGTGCCAGCAGTTTAGCGACAGCGGCCAATCCCCCAGATACGCAGTATTTT. Protein: CASSLATAANPPDTQYF.

This clonotype came up once. The chain uses TRBV19 and TRBJ1-2; no reliable D call. The CDR3 is 14 residues long. Trimming removed 0 bases from V and 4 bases from J, with 9 bases in between. CDR1 is LNHDA and CDR2 is SQIVND in the germline V gene (reference sequence). The CDR3 protein is CASSIELGTYGYTF. Written as DNA, the CDR3 is TGTGCCAGTAGTATAGAGTTAGGAACCTATGGCTACACCTTC.

The chain recombines TRBV19 with TRBJ2-1; a weak D match, TRBD2 (5 bases). CDR1 and CDR2 (germline): LNHDA, SQIVND (reference sequence). This CDR3 is 14 amino acids long. Trimming took 3 bases from V and 8 from J, leaving 14 bases between them. This chain's CDR3 is CASSIGSGYDEQFF. CDR3 DNA: TGTGCCAGTAGTATCGGGTCGGGATACGATGAGCAGTTCTTC.

The chain has TRBV19 and TRBJ1-5; 7 nucleotides agree with TRBD1. From germline, CDR1 is LNHDA and CDR2 SQIVND (reference sequence). The J segment lost 4 bases and the V segment lost 0 bases, leaving 9 bases of the junction unmatched. This CDR3 region has 17 residues. The CDR3 DNA reads as TGTGCCAGTAGTATAGATCACAAAGGACAGGAGAATCAGCCCCAGCATTTT. Protein: CASSIDHKGQENQPQHF.

The chain links TRBV27 to TRBJ2-3; D possibly matches TRBD1 or TRBD2 (5 bases each). There are 15 residues in the CDR3. V was trimmed by 3 bases and J by 4 bases, leaving 14 bases between them. CDR1 and CDR2 (germline): MNHEY, SMNVEV (reference sequence). CDR3 residues: CASSFLGVGADTQYF. CDR3 nucleotides: TGTGCCAGCAGTTTTTTGGGGGTCGGGGCAGATACGCAGTATTTT.

This clonotype was detected once. The chain employs TRBV6-1 and TRBJ2-7; D uncertain. Germline V gene sequence: CDR1 MNHNS, CDR2 SASEGT. V shed 4 bases and J shed 12 bases, with 13 bases lying between them. This CDR3 region has 11 residues. CDR3 residues: CASSGRTGGYF. The DNA of the CDR3 is TGTGCCAGCAGTGGCCGGACCGGTGGGTACTTC.

The chain links TRBV6-1 to TRBJ1-1; TRBD1 matches 7 bases. CDR3 size: 17 residues. Germline CDR1 and CDR2: MNHNS and SASEGT. V was clipped by 4 bases and J by 2 bases; unmatched bases: 13. The CDR3 DNA reads TGTGCCAGCAGTGCCGGGACAGCGACTCACCCCAACACTGAAGCTTTCTTT. Translating it yields CASSAGTATHPNTEAFF.

CDR3 protein: CASSQGGSAIADTQYF. The CDR3 DNA reads as TGTGCCAGCAGCCAAGGGGGGTCTGCGATCGCAGATACGCAGTATTTT. The chain joins TRBV4-2 to TRBJ2-3, with D perhaps being TRBD1 or TRBD2 (5 bases each). Germline CDR1 reads LGHNA; CDR2 reads YNFKEQ. Trimming took 1 base from V and 4 from J, leaving 15 bases between them. The CDR3 consists of 16 residues.

The CDR3 spells CASSPGASGTAYEQYF. In DNA form, the CDR3 reads TGTGCCAGCAGCCCTGGGGCTAGCGGGACTGCCTACGAGCAGTACTTC. The chain uses TRBV13 and TRBJ2-7; 9 bases agree with TRBD2. CDR1 PRHDT and CDR2 FYEKMQ come from the germline V gene (reference sequence). The CDR3 has 16 amino acids. The V segment lost 5 bases and the J segment 2 bases; nucleotides outside the gene matches: 10. Filled out from reference TRBV13 and TRBJ2-7, the complete variable domain reads AAGVIQSPRHLIKEKRETATLKCYPIPRHDTVYWYQQGPGQDPQFLISFYEKMQSDKGSIPDRFSAQQFSDYHSELNMSSLELGDSALYFCASSPGASGTAYEQYFGPGTRLTVT.

The chain combines TRBV6-5 with TRBJ2-1; D gene uncertain. The V and J ends lost 11 bases and 8 bases respectively, with 10 bases between them. The CDR3 spans 10 residues. Per the germline V gene, CDR1 is MNHEY and CDR2 is SVGAGI. CDR3 sequence (DNA): TGTGCCTCCGACCCGGATGAGCAGTTCTTC. Translation: CASDPDEQFF.

CDR3 residues: CSVERTGRQPNYGYTF. The CDR3, as DNA: TGCAGCGTTGAGAGAACCGGACGCCAACCCAACTATGGCTACACCTTC. J is TRBJ1-2 and V is TRBV29-1; no reliable D call. The germline V and J ends were trimmed by 3 bases and 2 bases, with 19 bases remaining between them. CDR1 and CDR2 from the germline V gene are SQVTM and ANQGSEA. There are 16 residues in the CDR3.

V usage is TRBV11-2 and J usage is TRBJ2-1, with 11 bases fitting TRBD2. CDR1 is SGHAT and CDR2 is FQNNGV in the germline V gene. The CDR3 totals 15 residues. V trimming: 6 bases; J trimming: 7 bases; junction bases outside the gene matches: 8. The CDR3 loop is CASRPTSGSKNEQFF. The CDR3 DNA follows: TGTGCCAGCAGACCTACTAGCGGGAGTAAGAATGAGCAGTTCTTC.

In nucleotides, the CDR3 is TGCGCCAGCAGCCAAGCGGTCCGGGACCCAAGGGGCTACACCTTC. Protein product: CASSQAVRDPRGYTF. The chain links TRBV4-3 to TRBJ1-2; D is perhaps TRBD1 (5 bases). Germline lookup yields CDR1 LGHNA and CDR2 YSLEER. V lost 1 base, J lost 8 bases, and 17 bases lay in between. The CDR3 spans 15 residues.

The rearrangement links TRBV27 to TRBJ2-1, with a possible D match to TRBD1 (5 bases). Trimming removed 8 bases at V and 6 bases at J, with 20 bases between. The CDR3 length is 15 residues. Germline V gene data show CDR1 as MNHEY and CDR2 as SMNVEV (reference sequence). This chain's CDR3 is CASGLLVRTINEQFF. CDR3 nucleotide sequence: TGTGCCAGCGGGCTCCTAGTGAGGACAATCAATGAGCAGTTCTTC.

In this sample, this clonotype turned up a few times. The chain joins TRBV20-1 to TRBJ2-7; 9 nucleotides line up with TRBD2. CDR3 size: 13 residues. Trimming at V came to 6 bases and at J to 3 bases, leaving 6 bases not matched to a gene. CDR1 is DFQATT, CDR2 SNEGSKA, per germline (reference sequence). This CDR3 reads CSARLAEIYEQYF. Here the CDR3 DNA reads TGCAGTGCAAGACTAGCGGAGATCTACGAGCAGTACTTC.

The V and J genes are TRBV12-5 and TRBJ2-3; the match to TRBD2 covers 13 bases. V was clipped by 5 bases and J by 3 bases; unmatched bases: 5. CDR1 is LGHNT and CDR2 is FRNRAP in the germline V gene. The CDR3 sequence is 16 residues long. CDR3 residues: CASGLGLAGETDTQYF. CDR3 coding DNA: TGTGCTAGTGGTCTAGGACTAGCGGGAGAGACAGATACGCAGTATTTT.

The chain carries TRBV7-8 and TRBJ1-2; maybe TRBD1 (5 bases). Germline-derived CDR1 and CDR2 are SGHVS and FQNEAQ. CDR3 length equals 15 residues. Between the trimmed V and J ends, which lost 4 bases and 3 bases, there was a span of 15 bases. For the CDR3, the DNA is TGTGCCAGCAGCTCAGTATGGGGGAGTTACTATGGCTACACCTTC. Its protein product is CASSSVWGSYYGYTF.

This chain uses TRBV27 with TRBJ2-1, with a weak D call TRBD1 (5 bases). The CDR3 contains 14 residues. V was trimmed by 5 bases and J by 4 bases, leaving 12 bases between them. Germline loops: CDR1 MNHEY, CDR2 SMNVEV (reference sequence). CDR3 amino acids: CASSHQGSYNEQFF. CDR3 sequence (DNA): TGTGCCAGCAGTCACCAGGGATCATACAATGAGCAGTTCTTC.

The chain is built from TRBV27 and TRBJ1-4; D uncertain. Germline V gene data show CDR1 as MNHEY and CDR2 as SMNVEV (reference sequence). This CDR3 spans 14 amino acids. Trimming took off 5 bases at V and 7 bases at J, with 14 bases between the two ends. CDR3 residues: CASSPRTIGEKLFF. The CDR3 DNA sequence: TGTGCCAGCAGTCCTCGGACGATTGGTGAAAAACTGTTTTTT.

This chain links TRBV28 with TRBJ1-5, with D unresolved. This CDR3 region has 16 residues. V was cut by 4 bases and J by 3 bases, with 16 bases left in between. Looked up from germline, CDR1 is MDHEN and CDR2 is SYDVKM. CDR3 in DNA: TGTGCCAGCAGTTCCTTCCGTAACCCTTCCAATCAGCCCCAGCATTTT. It specifies CASSSFRNPSNQPQHF.

The rearrangement links TRBV27 to TRBJ1-2; 8 nucleotides agree with TRBD1. J was trimmed by 5 bases and V by 2 bases; bases with no gene match: 7. This CDR3 is built from 15 residues. Germline V gives CDR1 MNHEY, CDR2 SMNVEV (reference sequence). The CDR3 DNA sequence: TGTGCCAGCAGTTTACAGGGACAGGCGCTTTATGGCTACACCTTC. It codes for CASSLQGQALYGYTF.

The chain links TRBV28 to TRBJ2-7; 9 bases fit TRBD1. Germline CDR1 and CDR2: MDHEN and SYDVKM. The length of the CDR3 is 17 residues. V shed 6 bases, J shed 7 bases, and the junction held 19 bases outside the gene matches. CDR3 amino acids: CASSYLWTGAPLREQYF. The CDR3 DNA is TGTGCCAGCAGCTACTTGTGGACAGGGGCACCCCTGAGGGAGCAGTACTTC. The full variable domain, rest sourced from reference TRBV28 and TRBJ2-7, is DVKVTQSSRYLVKRTGEKVFLECVQDMDHENMFWYRQDPGLGLRLIYFSYDVKMKEKGDIPEGYSVSREKKERFSLILESASTNQTSMYLCASSYLWTGAPLREQYFGPGTRLTVT.

V and J are TRBV6-1 and TRBJ2-7; D is undetermined. CDR3 size: 13 residues. Germline V gives CDR1 MNHNS, CDR2 SASEGT. V was cut by 10 bases and J by 4 bases, with 17 bases left in between. CDR3 amino acids: CANSAGVFYEQYF. The CDR3 DNA reads TGTGCCAACAGCGCCGGAGTTTTTTACGAGCAGTACTTC.